These 16 T cell receptor beta chains originate from one sample sequenced in a study of Tregs in tolerant kidney transplant recipients. Recipients received nonmyeloablative bone marrow transplants from related graft donors, with transient mixed chimerism. Here immunoSEQ multiplex PCR was the method, and the copy in TCRdb shows in-frame clones only, minus some. The sample totals around 13,000 clones. The sample consisted of CD8+ T cells from blood (PBMCs), taken 6 months after the transplant. These receptors were collected from a human patient who received a combined kidney and bone marrow transplant. T cells may partly derive from the graft donor.

As regards this clone: Coverage ceases 3 residues before the CDR3 finishes, and the germline J gene fills in the end. V is TRBV13 and J is TRBJ1-5, with D tentatively TRBD1 (5 bases). Germline V gene lookup returns CDR1 PRHDT and CDR2 FYEKMQ (reference sequence). The CDR3 loop spans 14 amino acids. V was cut by 0 bases and J by 6 bases, with 9 bases left in between. CDR3 DNA, as far as it was read: TGTGCCAGCAGCTTAGGGGGGCCTTTTCAGCCC. Translation: CASSLGGPFQP. The entire CDR3 is CASSLGGPFQPQHF.

Turning to this clone: Read data end 3 residues before the CDR3 end; the end is taken from the germline J gene. J is TRBJ2-1 and V is TRBV6-1; 12 bases map to TRBD2. Germline assignment: CDR1 MNHNS and CDR2 SASEGT. The CDR3 totals 16 residues. Unmatched junction bases numbered 6, after V lost 2 bases and J lost 7 bases. CDR3 region: CASSETLAGGLNEQFF. The covered CDR3 bases are TGTGCCAGCAGTGAAACTCTAGCGGGGGGGCTGAATGAG.

According to its frequency, this clone is medium-sized. The read halts 3 residues ahead of the CDR3 end, with the missing end drawn from the germline J gene. The chain links TRBV7-8 to TRBJ2-7; possibly TRBD2 for D (6 bases). CDR1 is SGHVS, CDR2 FQNEAQ, per germline. V lost 1 base and J 6 bases, leaving 13 bases between the germline ends. The CDR3 contains 14 residues. Incomplete CDR3 DNA: TGTGCCAGCAGCTTAGGGCAGGGAGGCGGCGAG. It specifies CASSLGQGGGE. In full, the CDR3 reads CASSLGQGGGEQYF.

The sequenced part of the CDR3 DNA is TGTGCCAGTAGTCCCCCGGACAGGAGATCCAATGAC. Translated: CASSPPDRRSND. The CDR3 reads in full as CASSPPDRRSNDYTF. The rearrangement joins TRBV19 to TRBJ1-2; the match to TRBD1 covers 7 bases. Read data end 3 residues before the CDR3 end; the end is taken from the germline J gene. From germline, CDR1 is LNHDA and CDR2 SQIVND (reference sequence). CDR3 size: 15 residues.

On this clone: From the germline J gene comes the end of the CDR3, since the read stops 3 residues before it. V and J are TRBV7-6 and TRBJ2-1, with D possibly TRBD2 on 7 matching bases. Trimming cost V 2 bases and J 7 bases, with 18 bases left between them. The CDR3 extends over 16 amino acids. Looked up from germline, CDR1 is SGHVS and CDR2 is FNYEAQ. The CDR3 reads CASSLLAGARTNEQFF. Incomplete CDR3 DNA: TGTGCCAGCAGCTTACTCGCGGGGGCCAGGACGAATGAG. Full variable domain (remainder filled in from reference TRBV7-6 and TRBJ2-1): GAGVSQSPRYKVTKRGQDVALRCDPISGHVSLYWYRQALGQGPEFLTYFNYEAQQDKSGLPNDRFSAERPEGSISTLTIQRTEQRDSAMYRCASSLLAGARTNEQFFGPGTRLTVL.

On this clone itself: Read coverage stops 3 residues before the CDR3 terminus; the germline J gene supplies the remainder. The chain carries TRBV7-7 and TRBJ1-2; D remains unclear. CDR3 length: 14 residues. The germline V gene encodes CDR1 SSHAT and CDR2 FNYEAQ (reference sequence). The CDR3 here is CASSLAEGFNDYTF. The DNA read from the CDR3 is TGTGCCAGCAGCTTAGCGGAAGGGTTCAACGAC.

Turning to this clone: The read comes to an end 3 residues before the CDR3 does, leaving the germline J gene to fill in the end. The genes are TRBV23-1 and TRBJ2-7; 8 bases are shared with TRBD1. TRBV23-1 is an ORF for which the function is uncertain. Unmatched junction bases numbered 11, after V lost 3 bases and J lost 4 bases. The CDR3 is 16 residues long. The CDR3 loop reads CASSHPPTGAGYEQYF. CDR3 DNA, as far as it was read: TGCGCCAGCAGTCACCCCCCGACAGGGGCTGGTTACGAG.

In the case of this clone: The DNA ends 3 residues before the CDR3 does, and the rest of the CDR3 is filled in from the germline J gene. The chain couples TRBV5-1 to TRBJ1-5; the match to TRBD1 covers 9 bases. V lost 0 bases and J lost 6; bases outside the gene matches: 4. CDR3 length: 15 residues. CDR1 SGHRS and CDR2 YFSETQ come from the germline V gene. The covered CDR3 bases are TGCGCCAGCAGCTTGGGACAGGGGGGTGGTCAGCCC. It codes for CASSLGQGGGQP. The entire CDR3 protein is CASSLGQGGGQPQHF. Variable domain in full (rest from reference TRBV5-1 and TRBJ1-5): KAGVTQTPRYLIKTRGQQVTLSCSPISGHRSVSWYQQTPGQGLQFLFEYFSETQRNKGNFPGRFSGRQFSNSRSEMNVSTLELGDSALYLCASSLGQGGGQPQHFGDGTRLSIL.

Comments on this clone: The read halts 3 residues ahead of the CDR3 end, with the missing end drawn from the germline J gene. This chain joins TRBV5-6 and TRBJ2-7, with a tentative D call TRBD1 (5 bases). The V gene's germline CDR1 is SGHDT and CDR2 YYEEEE. V lost 6 bases to trimming and J lost 2 bases, with 15 bases between them. The CDR3 has 14 amino acids. The CDR3 sequence: CASTNQGVTYEQYF. The DNA read from the CDR3 is TGTGCCAGCACCAATCAGGGTGTGACCTACGAG. Full variable domain (rest looked up from reference TRBV5-6 and TRBJ2-7): DAGVTQSPTHLIKTRGQQVTLRCSPKSGHDTVSWYQQALGQGPQFIFQYYEEEERQRGNFPDRFSGHQFPNYSSELNVNALLLGDSALYLCASTNQGVTYEQYFGPGTRLTVT.

In the case of this clone: Sequencing ends 3 residues short of the CDR3 end; the germline J gene provides the rest. V and J are TRBV4-1 and TRBJ2-7, with D possibly matching TRBD2 (6 bases). The V and J ends lost 3 bases and 2 bases respectively, with 20 bases between them. The CDR3 sequence is 17 residues long. Germline V lookup: CDR1 MGHRA, CDR2 YSYEKL. CDR3 residues: CASSQEGLDFLTYEQYF. The DNA read from the CDR3 is TGCGCCAGCAGCCAGGAGGGGCTCGATTTTCTAACCTACGAG.

Points on this clone: Read coverage stops 3 residues before the CDR3 terminus; the germline J gene supplies the remainder. The chain links TRBV5-1 to TRBJ2-3; the match to TRBD2 covers 8 bases. Germline lookup yields CDR1 SGHRS and CDR2 YFSETQ. J was trimmed by 3 bases and V by 3 bases; bases with no gene match: 6. The CDR3 contains 15 residues. This CDR3 reads CASSYTGLGTDTQYF. CDR3 DNA, as far as it was read: TGCGCCAGCAGCTACACGGGACTAGGGACAGATACG. The full variable domain, in which reference TRBV5-1 and TRBJ2-3 provide the parts outside the CDR3, is KAGVTQTPRYLIKTRGQQVTLSCSPISGHRSVSWYQQTPGQGLQFLFEYFSETQRNKGNFPGRFSGRQFSNSRSEMNVSTLELGDSALYLCASSYTGLGTDTQYFGPGTRLTVL.

Worth noting for this clone: Read sequence stops 3 residues before the CDR3 end, and the germline J gene provides the missing end. This chain joins TRBV5-1 and TRBJ2-5, with 8 bases that match TRBD1. Unmatched junction bases numbered 10, after V lost 0 bases and J lost 3 bases. Germline CDR1 is SGHRS and CDR2 is YFSETQ. The CDR3 totals 17 residues. CDR3 residues: CASSLARQGAREETQYF. The CDR3 bases that were read are TGCGCCAGCAGCTTGGCCCGGCAGGGGGCAAGAGAAGAGACC.

Comments on this clone: The missing CDR3 end, 3 residues past where the read stops, is filled in from the germline J gene. The V call is TRBV11-2, the J call TRBJ1-4; a possible D gene is TRBD1 (5 bases). The CDR3 is 13 residues long. With 8 bases removed from V and 8 bases from J, the gap between germline ends came to 15 bases. Germline V lookup: CDR1 SGHAT, CDR2 FQNNGV. CDR3: CASGGGTEEKLFF. The CDR3 DNA, read in part, is TGTGCCAGCGGGGGGGGAACCGAAGAAAAA.

The CDR3 sequence is CASSVGQGGDTQYF. Partial CDR3 DNA: TGCGCCAGCAGCGTCGGACAGGGCGGCGATACG. The chain uses TRBV5-1 and TRBJ2-3, with 8 bases identical to TRBD1. The read terminates 3 residues before the CDR3 end, so the remaining end is supplied by the germline J gene. The V gene's germline CDR1 is SGHRS and CDR2 YFSETQ. Trimming removed 4 bases from V and 6 bases from J; junction bases left unmatched: 7. The CDR3 covers 14 residues.

The sequenced CDR3 bases are TGTGCCACCCTCCTCCCACAGGGCTACGAG. Translating it yields CATLLPQGYE. The full CDR3 sequence reads CATLLPQGYEQYF. This rearrangement joins TRBV2 to TRBJ2-7; TRBD1 is a possible D gene (6 bases). Read coverage stops 3 residues before the CDR3 terminus; the germline J gene supplies the remainder. Trimming removed 10 bases at V and 3 bases at J, with 16 bases between. Germline V lookup: CDR1 SNHLY, CDR2 FYNNEI. The CDR3 runs to 13 residues. The variable domain in full, with the rest retrieved from reference TRBV2 and TRBJ2-7, is EPEVTQTPSHQVTQMGQEVILRCVPISNHLYFYWYRQILGQKVEFLVSFYNNEISEKSEIFDDQFSVERPDGSNFTLKIRSTKLEDSAMYFCATLLPQGYEQYFGPGTRLTVT.

A note on this clone: The read finishes 3 residues shy of the CDR3 end, and the germline J gene is used to complete it. The chain carries TRBV5-4 and TRBJ2-7, with 9 bases matching TRBD1. CDR3 size: 14 residues. The J segment lost 4 bases and the V segment lost 0 bases, leaving 2 bases of the junction unmatched. The germline gives CDR1 SGHNT, CDR2 YYREEE (reference sequence). The sequenced CDR3 bases are TGTGCCAGCAGCTTGGACAGGGGGCATTACGAG. It is translated as CASSLDRGHYE. The full CDR3 sequence reads CASSLDRGHYEQYF.